The sequence of this TCR beta chain was determined in a study of response to subunit inactivated influenza vaccine. Overall study findings and caveats: Each seasonal influenza vaccination recruits few new T cells, the authors suggested.

Germline CDR1 DFQATT, CDR2 SNEGSKA (reference sequence). The V end was cut by 1 base, the J end by 8 bases, with 11 bases between. The CDR3 is 13 amino acids. As concerns this clonotype: The antigen is undetermined.

Each CDR3 protein gets one entry after TCRdb re-called the RT-PCR reads with MiXCR. The table shows 710,000 or so distinct CDR3 sequences, with 15% to 18% occurring only once. This clonotype originated in a man aged 45-60 years who received an inactivated influenza vaccine. The specimen was PBMCs from blood, collected approximately 12 days after vaccination. The V and J genes are TRBV20-1 and TRBJ1-4, with D maybe TRBD1 (5 bases). CDR3 region: CSARVRGGEKLFF. Here the CDR3 DNA reads TGCAGTGCTAGAGTGCGGGGCGGAGAAAAACTGTTTTTT.